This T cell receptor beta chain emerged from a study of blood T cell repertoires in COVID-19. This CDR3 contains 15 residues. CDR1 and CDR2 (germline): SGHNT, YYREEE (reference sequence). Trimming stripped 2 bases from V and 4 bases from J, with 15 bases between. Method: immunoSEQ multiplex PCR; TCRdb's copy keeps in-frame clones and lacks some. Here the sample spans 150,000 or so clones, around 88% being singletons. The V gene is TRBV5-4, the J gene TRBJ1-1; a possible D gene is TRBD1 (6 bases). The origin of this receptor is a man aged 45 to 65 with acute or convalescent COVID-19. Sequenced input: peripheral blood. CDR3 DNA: TGTGCCAGCAGCTTTGGGGGCCGGGTAGGCACTGAAGCTTTCTTT. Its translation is CASSFGGRVGTEAFF.